This entry features one T cell receptor (beta chain) sequence. Its antigen is still unknown. The data stem from a study of neoadjuvant anti-PD-1 for oral cavity cancer. Study-level findings and limits: With a few patients per group, TCR findings need larger cohorts. After neoadjuvant nivolumab, PBMC T cell clonality was significantly higher in non-responders than responders.

No culture or expansion preceded analysis of these blood cells. PBMC libraries mostly used 480 ng of input genomic DNA, with six replicates per sample. Here immunoSEQ multiplex PCR was the method, and the copy in TCRdb shows in-frame clones only, minus some. Of approximately 74,000 clones in the sample, 84% were seen once. The CDR3 is 15 amino acids. Trimming stripped 7 bases from V and 0 bases from J, with 15 bases between. From germline, CDR1 is SGHRS and CDR2 YFSETQ. This chain connects TRBV5-1 to TRBJ2-3; D is unclear. The sample was PBMCs, taken before nivolumab (anti-PD-1) treatment. The receptor was isolated from a person aged 35-79 years with oral cavity squamous cell carcinoma. CDR3 DNA sequence: TGCGCCAGCCTCTTTGGCGTTTCTAGCACAGATACGCAGTATTTT. It translates to CASLFGVSSTDTQYF.